Listed below are T cell receptor beta chains from one sample, sequenced in a study of somatic mutations in cytotoxic T cells in rheumatoid arthritis. Some clones are missing from TCRdb's copy, which holds only in-frame ones; the method was immunoSEQ multiplex PCR. Altogether just over 30,000 clones are present, approximately 78% being singletons, with the ten largest covering 7.5% to 10%. Material: CD8+ T cells sorted from blood. These receptors were obtained from an adult with rheumatoid arthritis. Each CDR3 is given with its conserved first and last residue. Each record gives: V gene, clone size, J gene, D gene, CDR3 protein, CDR3 DNA. A D gene is named only where the DNA matches it firmly. Rows give clone size only sometimes, using once, few, many, or a class for an expanded clone.

TRBV15,.,TRBJ1-1,.,CATSSLPDTEAFF,TGTGCCACCAGCAGTTTACCGGACACTGAAGCTTTCTTT
TRBV9,.,TRBJ2-3,.,CASSVAEITGRDTQYF,TGTGCCAGCAGCGTAGCAGAGATTACTGGGAGAGATACGCAGTATTTT
TRBV5-5,.,TRBJ2-1,.,CASSSGQGKSSYNEQFF,TGTGCCAGCAGCTCGGGGCAGGGGAAAAGCTCCTACAATGAGCAGTTCTTC
TRBV4-3,medium-sized,TRBJ1-1,.,CASSQAGNTEAFF,TGCGCCAGCAGCCAAGCCGGCAACACTGAAGCTTTCTTT
TRBV4-2,few,TRBJ1-2,TRBD1,CASSQEYFGQGVFGYTF,TGTGCCAGCAGCCAAGAATACTTCGGACAGGGGGTTTTTGGCTACACCTTC
TRBV7-9,few,TRBJ2-7,TRBD1,CASSSGTGVYEQYF,TGTGCCAGCAGCTCCGGGACAGGGGTATACGAGCAGTACTTC
TRBV7-6,.,TRBJ1-5,.,CASSESRDQPQHF,TGTGCCAGCAGCGAGTCACGCGATCAGCCCCAGCATTTT
TRBV5-1,.,TRBJ2-1,TRBD2,CASTTSGSYNEQFF,TGCGCCAGCACAACTAGCGGCTCCTACAATGAGCAGTTCTTC
TRBV5-6,once,TRBJ1-1,.,CASSLPPKSTEAFF,TGTGCCAGCAGTCTACCCCCCAAGTCCACTGAAGCTTTCTTT
TRBV6-4,.,TRBJ2-1,.,CASSKSPSEGNEQFF,TGTGCCAGCAGCAAAAGCCCTTCGGAGGGCAATGAGCAGTTCTTC
TRBV4-2,.,TRBJ2-2,.,CASSQDFTYTGELFF,TGTGCCAGCAGCCAAGATTTTACTTACACCGGGGAGCTGTTTTTT
TRBV28,.,TRBJ1-2,TRBD1,CASSFPPDRSNYGYTF,TGTGCCAGCAGTTTTCCTCCGGACAGGTCTAACTATGGCTACACCTTC
TRBV4-2,.,TRBJ2-7,TRBD2,CASSQSLAGGDEQYF,TGTGCCAGCAGCCAGTCGCTAGCGGGGGGTGACGAGCAGTACTTC
TRBV19,.,TRBJ2-7,.,CASSTPDERSPSSYEQYF,TGTGCCAGTAGTACCCCCGACGAACGGAGTCCGAGCTCCTACGAGCAGTACTTC
TRBV5-6,.,TRBJ2-2,TRBD2,CASSSLAAMNTGELFF,TGTGCCAGCAGCTCCCTAGCGGCAATGAACACCGGGGAGCTGTTTTTT
TRBV9,.,TRBJ2-5,.,CASSGGTPEETQYF,TGTGCCAGCAGCGGGGGGACACCCGAGGAGACCCAGTACTTC
TRBV5-1,.,TRBJ2-3,.,CASSLNRPEGDTQYF,TGCGCCAGCAGCTTGAACAGACCAGAGGGAGATACGCAGTATTTT
TRBV5-1,few,TRBJ2-7,TRBD1,CASSVTGVEQYF,TGCGCCAGCAGCGTAACAGGGGTTGAGCAGTACTTC
TRBV11-2,once,TRBJ2-7,TRBD2,CASSFRLAGEFDEQYF,TGTGCCAGCAGTTTTCGACTAGCGGGAGAATTCGACGAGCAGTACTTC
TRBV6-5,.,TRBJ1-2,TRBD1,CASSLGQGSLIYGYTF,TGTGCCAGCAGTTTGGGACAGGGTTCCCTCATTTATGGCTACACCTTC
TRBV9,once,TRBJ1-1,TRBD1,CASSPLRAGGDTEAFF,TGTGCCAGCAGCCCCCTCAGGGCAGGGGGAGATACTGAAGCTTTCTTT
TRBV25-1,.,TRBJ2-7,.,CASSRAGETYEQYF,TGTGCCAGCAGTCGGGCAGGAGAAACCTACGAGCAGTACTTC
TRBV6-5,.,TRBJ1-1,TRBD1,CASSTGTGPNTEAFF,TGTGCCAGCAGTACGGGGACAGGACCGAACACTGAAGCTTTCTTT
TRBV2,.,TRBJ2-1,TRBD2,CASRARLAGGIYNEQFF,TGTGCCAGCAGGGCCCGACTAGCGGGGGGCATATACAATGAGCAGTTCTTC
TRBV5-8,.,TRBJ1-5,.,CASSLGGVNQPQHF,TGTGCCAGCAGCTTGGGAGGGGTAAATCAGCCCCAGCATTTT
TRBV29-1,.,TRBJ2-7,TRBD2,CSVARGGEQYF,TGCAGCGTCGCCCGGGGGGGGGAGCAGTACTTC
TRBV7-9,.,TRBJ2-1,TRBD1,CASSFEGQGDNEQFF,TGTGCCAGCAGCTTCGAAGGACAGGGTGACAATGAGCAGTTCTTC
TRBV7-9,.,TRBJ2-1,TRBD2,CASSPQRGSSYNEQFF,TGTGCCAGCAGCCCCCAGCGGGGAAGCTCCTACAATGAGCAGTTCTTC
TRBV10-3,.,TRBJ2-1,.,CAIKGDQSSYNEQFF,TGTGCCATCAAGGGGGACCAAAGCTCCTACAATGAGCAGTTCTTC
TRBV2,.,TRBJ1-2,.,CASSERVSPGPGYGYTF,TGTGCCAGCAGTGAAAGGGTTAGCCCGGGCCCCGGCTATGGCTACACCTTC
TRBV25-1,.,TRBJ2-2,TRBD2,CASSGAGTHTGELFF,TGTGCCAGCAGTGGAGCGGGGACCCACACCGGGGAGCTGTTTTTT
TRBV30,.,TRBJ2-3,.,CAWSGRVLRRTDTQYF,TGTGCCTGGAGTGGAAGGGTTCTACGTCGCACAGATACGCAGTATTTT
TRBV25-1,once,TRBJ2-3,.,CASSEWIPEGAAGDTQYF,TGTGCCAGCAGTGAATGGATCCCGGAGGGGGCCGCAGGAGATACGCAGTATTTT
TRBV13,.,TRBJ2-3,.,CASSGEGGTDTQYF,TGTGCCAGCAGTGGGGAGGGGGGCACAGATACGCAGTATTTT
TRBV15,.,TRBJ1-5,.,CATSRDLGGNQPQHF,TGTGCCACCAGCAGAGATCTGGGGGGCAATCAGCCCCAGCATTTT
TRBV5-1,.,TRBJ1-4,.,CASSLASWADEKLFF,TGCGCCAGCAGCTTGGCCTCGTGGGCTGATGAAAAACTGTTTTTT
TRBV27,.,TRBJ2-3,TRBD2,CASSLVGSGSTDTQYF,TGTGCCAGCAGTTTGGTGGGCAGCGGGAGTACAGATACGCAGTATTTT
TRBV20-1,.,TRBJ2-1,.,CSAKENEQFF,TGCAGTGCAAAGGAGAATGAGCAGTTCTTC
TRBV19,.,TRBJ1-5,.,CASSMRGGGNQPQHF,TGTGCCAGTAGTATGAGGGGAGGTGGTAATCAGCCCCAGCATTTT
TRBV5-4,.,TRBJ2-1,TRBD2,CASSSYPDGLEGNEQFF,TGTGCCAGCAGCTCGTATCCCGACGGACTAGAGGGCAATGAGCAGTTCTTC
TRBV6-5,.,TRBJ1-2,TRBD1,CASSPRQGSNYGYTF,TGTGCCAGCAGTCCCCGACAGGGCTCTAACTATGGCTACACCTTC
TRBV7-9,.,TRBJ1-1,.,CASSLGAGMNTEAFF,TGTGCCAGCAGCTTAGGGGCAGGGATGAACACTGAAGCTTTCTTT
TRBV4-1,.,TRBJ2-5,.,CASSQVGSQETQYF,TGCGCCAGCAGCCAAGTGGGGAGCCAAGAGACCCAGTACTTC
TRBV18,.,TRBJ1-1,TRBD1,CASSIPGTGNTEAFF,TGTGCCAGCTCAATACCCGGGACAGGAAACACTGAAGCTTTCTTT
TRBV15,.,TRBJ2-1,.,CATSREGIGDEQFF,TGTGCCACCAGCAGAGAAGGGATTGGGGATGAGCAGTTCTTC
TRBV7-2,.,TRBJ2-1,.,CASSLGVSGNEQFF,TGTGCCAGCAGCTTAGGGGTTTCTGGGAATGAGCAGTTCTTC
TRBV28,.,TRBJ1-1,.,CASSWGQNTEAFF,TGTGCCAGCAGTTGGGGACAGAACACTGAAGCTTTCTTT
TRBV4-1,.,TRBJ1-1,.,CASSRSILRGRTEAFF,TGCGCCAGCAGCCGATCCATCCTCAGAGGGAGAACTGAAGCTTTCTTT
TRBV7-8,.,TRBJ1-1,.,CASSPFQNTEAFF,TGTGCCAGCAGCCCCTTCCAGAACACTGAAGCTTTCTTT
TRBV9,.,TRBJ1-1,.,CASSVGEFLNTEAFF,TGTGCCAGCAGCGTAGGAGAGTTTTTGAACACTGAAGCTTTCTTT
TRBV10-1,.,TRBJ2-1,.,CASSEGPNNEQFF,TGCGCCAGCAGTGAGGGGCCAAACAATGAGCAGTTCTTC
TRBV10-3,.,TRBJ2-1,TRBD2,CAISGTSGDSYNEQFF,TGTGCCATCAGTGGGACTAGCGGTGATTCCTACAATGAGCAGTTCTTC
TRBV6-4,.,TRBJ2-2,.,CASSDSSTGELFF,TGTGCCAGCAGTGACTCTAGTACCGGGGAGCTGTTTTTT
TRBV7-3,.,TRBJ2-1,TRBD2,CASSAGGPVNEQFF,TGTGCCAGCAGTGCGGGAGGGCCGGTGAATGAGCAGTTCTTC
TRBV7-9,.,TRBJ2-1,TRBD2,CASSSPTSGNWNEQFF,TGTGCCAGCAGTTCTCCGACTAGCGGGAATTGGAATGAGCAGTTCTTC